The 24 T cell receptor beta chains below all came from one sample that was sequenced in a study of shared clonotypes between healthy human individuals. The repertoire was sequenced with immunoSEQ multiplex PCR; TCRdb's copy has only in-frame clones and lacks some. The table records 2 million to 3 million clones, more than 85% of them present only once. Sample: naive CD4+ T cells from PBMCs. The subset is: CD45RA+ positively selected. These receptors came from a man between 18 and 35 years old in good health. Some clones in this sample may be carry-over from other donors' samples.

This chain connects TRBV5-1 to TRBJ2-1; 9 nucleotides agree with TRBD2. With 0 bases clipped from V and 2 bases from J, the junction kept 3 bases outside the gene matches. This CDR3 has 16 residues. Per germline, CDR1 SGHRS and CDR2 YFSETQ. The CDR3 region is CASSLGVAGAYNEQFF. The CDR3, as DNA: TGCGCCAGCAGCTTGGGAGTAGCGGGAGCCTACAATGAGCAGTTCTTC.

The rearrangement joins TRBV30 to TRBJ2-6, with D unresolved. V was pared by 4 bases and J by 0 bases, with 7 bases between. The germline CDR1 and CDR2 sequences are GTSNPN and SVGIG (reference sequence). The CDR3 covers 14 residues. CDR3 DNA: TGTGCCTGGACCCGGGCCTCTGGGGCCAACGTCCTGACTTTC. As protein: CAWTRASGANVLTF.

The gene calls are TRBV27 and TRBJ1-2, with 9 bases aligning to TRBD1. Per the germline V gene, CDR1 is MNHEY and CDR2 is SMNVEV (reference sequence). The junction had 3 bases not matched to a gene; V was cut back by 4 bases and J by 6 bases. The CDR3 runs to 13 residues. The CDR3 DNA follows: TGTGCCAGCAGTTGGGGACAGGGCGATGGCTACACCTTC. Encoded protein: CASSWGQGDGYTF.

The gene calls are TRBV25-1 and TRBJ2-5, with TRBD1 identical over 7 bases. The last part of the DNA fits TRBJ2-7 better; the J call may be wrong. The germline V gene encodes CDR1 MGHDK and CDR2 SYGVNS. This CDR3 is built from 14 residues. Here the CDR3 DNA reads TGTGCCAGCAGTCGGCAGGGGGACTCCTACGAGCAGTACTTC. Its protein is CASSRQGDSYEQYF.

The V gene is TRBV7-3, the J gene TRBJ1-6; D gene uncertain. This CDR3 region has 13 residues. V lost 1 base to trimming and J lost 6 bases, with 4 bases between them. Per the germline V gene, CDR1 is SGHTA and CDR2 is FQGTGA. The DNA for the CDR3 is TGTGCCAGCAGCTTAAGGGGTAATTCACCCCTCCACTTT. It specifies CASSLRGNSPLHF. Complete variable domain (other parts from reference TRBV7-3 and TRBJ1-6): GAGVSQTPSNKVTEKGKYVELRCDPISGHTALYWYRQSLGQGPEFLIYFQGTGAADDSGLPNDRFFAVRPEGSVSTLKIQRTERGDSAVYLCASSLRGNSPLHFGNGTRLTVT.

This chain connects TRBV5-1 to TRBJ2-1; D uncertain. The germline V and J ends were trimmed by 4 bases and 12 bases, with 14 bases remaining between them. Germline lookup yields CDR1 SGHRS and CDR2 YFSETQ. The CDR3 loop spans 12 amino acids. The CDR3 spells CASSPHLDGQFF. CDR3 DNA: TGCGCCAGCAGCCCCCATCTAGACGGGCAGTTCTTC.

The chain has TRBV15 and TRBJ2-7; 9 nucleotides align to TRBD1. This CDR3 is built from 15 residues. CDR1 is LNHNV and CDR2 is YYDKDF in the germline V gene (reference sequence). J lost 1 base, V lost 5 bases, and 6 bases had no gene match. CDR3 protein: CATSRLGTGSYEQYF. The CDR3, as DNA: TGTGCCACCAGCCGCCTAGGGACAGGGTCCTACGAGCAGTACTTC.

This chain uses TRBV28 with TRBJ1-4, with D tentatively TRBD1 (5 bases). This CDR3 has 13 amino acids. Trimming shortened V by 5 bases and J by 8 bases, and 12 bases separated the two germline ends. Germline lookup yields CDR1 MDHEN and CDR2 SYDVKM. This chain's CDR3 is CASSMREGEKLFF. The CDR3 DNA is TGTGCCAGCAGTATGCGGGAGGGGGAAAAACTGTTTTTT.

This clone appeared a single time. The CDR3 loop is CASSEAPRGRSNQPQHF. In DNA form, the CDR3 reads TGTGCCAGCAGTGAAGCCCCCAGGGGGCGAAGCAATCAGCCCCAGCATTTT. This rearrangement joins TRBV2 to TRBJ1-5; TRBD1 aligns across 8 bases. V trimming: 0 bases; J trimming: 1 base; junction bases outside the gene matches: 5. The CDR3 contains 17 residues. Per germline, CDR1 SNHLY and CDR2 FYNNEI.

This clone was seen a handful of times. This chain joins TRBV7-2 and TRBJ2-2; perhaps TRBD2 as D (6 bases). V was pared by 5 bases and J by 4 bases, with 8 bases between. CDR3 length: 13 amino acids. Germline CDR1 is SGHTA and CDR2 is FQGNSA. CDR3 sequence: CASSQGLTGELFF. The CDR3 DNA follows: TGTGCCAGCAGCCAGGGACTCACCGGGGAGCTGTTTTTT. Full variable domain (missing parts from reference TRBV7-2 and TRBJ2-2): GAGVSQSPSNKVTEKGKDVELRCDPISGHTALYWYRQSLGQGLEFLIYFQGNSAPDKSGLPSDRFSAERTGGSVSTLTIQRTQQEDSAVYLCASSQGLTGELFFGEGSRLTVL.

The CDR3: CSAEGDNEQFF. The DNA for the CDR3 is TGCAGCGCCGAGGGGGACAATGAGCAGTTCTTC. The chain employs TRBV29-1 and TRBJ2-1; maybe TRBD1 (6 bases). This CDR3 has 11 residues. The V and J ends lost 7 bases and 5 bases respectively, with 9 bases between them. Germline assignment: CDR1 SQVTM and CDR2 ANQGSEA.

This clone was found once. The V and J genes are TRBV5-1 and TRBJ2-5; TRBD2 matches 7 bases. The germline gives CDR1 SGHRS, CDR2 YFSETQ. V lost 0 bases and J lost 2; bases outside the gene matches: 7. The CDR3 consists of 16 residues. The chain's CDR3 is CASSLGVSGPQETQYF. CDR3 sequence (DNA): TGCGCCAGCAGCTTGGGTGTTAGCGGGCCGCAAGAGACCCAGTACTTC.

This chain links TRBV7-2 with TRBJ2-5; the D is unclear. This CDR3 has 15 amino acids. Trimming removed 5 bases at V and 3 bases at J, with 16 bases between. Germline CDR1 is SGHTA and CDR2 is FQGNSA. CDR3 in DNA: TGTGCCAGCAGCCAGACCCGACAAGTCGAAGAGACCCAGTACTTC. Translating gives CASSQTRQVEETQYF. The full variable domain, its missing parts supplied by reference TRBV7-2 and TRBJ2-5, is GAGVSQSPSNKVTEKGKDVELRCDPISGHTALYWYRQSLGQGLEFLIYFQGNSAPDKSGLPSDRFSAERTGGSVSTLTIQRTQQEDSAVYLCASSQTRQVEETQYFGPGTRLLVL.

The rearrangement joins TRBV6-5 to TRBJ2-3; 7 bases match TRBD2. Germline CDR1 and CDR2: MNHEY and SVGAGI. The CDR3 totals 15 residues. Trimming cost V 5 bases and J 4 bases; bases outside gene matches: 9. In nucleotides, the CDR3 is TGTGCCAGCAGTCCGTCGGGGGGAGTCCCAGATACGCAGTATTTT. Protein sequence: CASSPSGGVPDTQYF.

The rearrangement links TRBV9 to TRBJ2-2, with TRBD1 matching over 9 bases. CDR3 length: 16 residues. CDR1 is SGDLS and CDR2 is YYNGEE in the germline V gene. V shed 0 bases, J shed 3 bases, and the junction held 3 bases outside the gene matches. In DNA, the CDR3 is TGTGCCAGCAGCGTAGAATGGGACAGGGACACCGGGGAGCTGTTTTTT. It is translated as CASSVEWDRDTGELFF.

The V and J genes are TRBV9 and TRBJ2-5; 9 positions match TRBD1. In germline, CDR1 is SGDLS, CDR2 YYNGEE. Losses at the gene ends were 4 bases for V and 5 bases for J; bases not matched to a gene: 6. The CDR3 sequence is 14 residues long. CDR3 DNA: TGTGCCAGCAGCCGGACAGGGGAGAAGGAGACCCAGTACTTC. This gives the protein CASSRTGEKETQYF. The full variable domain, rest sourced from reference TRBV9 and TRBJ2-5, is DSGVTQTPKHLITATGQRVTLRCSPRSGDLSVYWYQQSLDQGLQFLIQYYNGEERAKGNILERFSAQQFPDLHSELNLSSLELGDSALYFCASSRTGEKETQYFGPGTRLLVL.

This clone was seen more than once but under ten times. V gene TRBV4-1 combines with J gene TRBJ1-2, with a weak D call TRBD1 (5 bases). This CDR3 spans 14 amino acids. The V and J ends lost 2 bases and 4 bases respectively, with 11 bases between them. From germline, CDR1 is MGHRA and CDR2 YSYEKL. As DNA, the CDR3 is TGCGCCAGCAGCCAAAGGGACGGCTCCTATGGCTACACCTTC. Protein: CASSQRDGSYGYTF.

The chain uses TRBV28 and TRBJ2-7, with D unresolved. The length of the CDR3 is 15 residues. Germline V CDR1 and CDR2: MDHEN, SYDVKM. V lost 6 bases and J 4 bases, leaving 19 bases between the germline ends. This CDR3 is CASRDAGPTLYEQYF. CDR3 in DNA: TGTGCCAGCAGGGACGCAGGTCCCACACTTTACGAGCAGTACTTC.

This clone appeared once. This chain links TRBV20-1 with TRBJ2-7; D gene ambiguous. Trimming took 2 bases from V and 6 from J, leaving 8 bases between them. CDR1 is DFQATT, CDR2 SNEGSKA, per germline (reference sequence). The CDR3 is 11 residues long. The CDR3 here is CSARRAIEQYF. As DNA, the CDR3 is TGCAGTGCTAGACGGGCCATCGAGCAGTACTTC.

The V gene is TRBV7-7, the J gene TRBJ2-1; possible D gene TRBD2, 6 bases. Germline V gene sequence: CDR1 SSHAT, CDR2 FNYEAQ (reference sequence). This CDR3 contains 14 residues. With 5 bases removed from V and 2 bases from J, the gap between germline ends came to 10 bases. The CDR3 bases are TGTGCCAGCAGCCCCCCGGGGGCCTACAATGAGCAGTTCTTC. This codes for CASSPPGAYNEQFF.

The sample holds one count of this clone. The chain has TRBV10-3 and TRBJ2-7, with TRBD2 as a possible D gene (6 bases). Germline CDR1 is ENHRY and CDR2 is SYGVKD. V gave up 5 bases and J gave up 10 bases, with 24 bases separating them. The CDR3 runs 15 residues. The chain's CDR3 is CAISLTNTLKGGQYF. The CDR3 coding sequence is TGTGCCATCAGTTTAACAAATACCCTTAAGGGAGGACAGTACTTC.

The genes are TRBV7-8 and TRBJ2-1; TRBD2 agrees at 10 bases. This CDR3 is 15 amino acids long. V was clipped by 5 bases and J by 5 bases; unmatched bases: 6. CDR1 and CDR2 (germline): SGHVS, FQNEAQ. The CDR3 DNA follows: TGTGCCAGCAGCCTAGGACTAGCGGACAACAATGAGCAGTTCTTC. Amino acids: CASSLGLADNNEQFF.

This chain uses TRBV6-6 with TRBJ2-1, with TRBD2 as a possible D gene (6 bases). Deletions cut 2 bases from V and 10 bases from J, with 15 bases between. CDR1 MNHNY and CDR2 SVGAGI come from the germline V gene (reference sequence). The CDR3 runs 14 residues. The CDR3 DNA reads as TGTGCCAGCAGTTACGTCGCGGGAAGTTGGGAGCAGTTCTTC. Translating gives CASSYVAGSWEQFF.

The rearrangement joins TRBV18 to TRBJ1-1, with 8 bases aligning to TRBD1. V lost 0 bases and J lost 1; bases outside the gene matches: 4. CDR3 length equals 16 residues. Germline V gene sequence: CDR1 KGHSH, CDR2 LQKENI. This CDR3 is CASSPPSRGQNTEAFF. The CDR3 DNA reads as TGTGCCAGCTCACCACCCTCCAGGGGGCAGAACACTGAAGCTTTCTTT.